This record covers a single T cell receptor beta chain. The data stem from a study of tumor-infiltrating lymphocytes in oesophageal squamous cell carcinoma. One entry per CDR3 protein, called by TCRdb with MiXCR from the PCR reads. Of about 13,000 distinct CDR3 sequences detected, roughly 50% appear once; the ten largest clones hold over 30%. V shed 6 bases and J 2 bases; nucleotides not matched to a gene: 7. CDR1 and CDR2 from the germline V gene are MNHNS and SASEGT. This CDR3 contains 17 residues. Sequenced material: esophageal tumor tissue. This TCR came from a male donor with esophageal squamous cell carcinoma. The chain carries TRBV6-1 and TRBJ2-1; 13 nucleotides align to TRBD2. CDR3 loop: CASRTSGRASTYNEQFF. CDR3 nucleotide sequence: TGTGCCAGCAGAACTAGCGGGAGGGCCTCTACCTACAATGAGCAGTTCTTC.